The rows below give T cell receptor beta chains drawn from one sample of a study of human CD8 memory T cell subsets. TCRdb re-called the 5' RACE reads; every CDR3 protein appears as one record, without DNA. The sample table includes several thousand distinct CDR3 sequences. The material sequenced was CD8+ T cells from PBMCs. The receptors originated from a human donor in good health. Both conserved end residues are part of each CDR3. Not every row has a clone size; where given, it reads once, few, many or a size class.

j_gene: TRBJ2-1
v_gene: TRBV7-6
abundance: NA
CDR3aa: CASSLGGLTSSYNEQFF

j_gene: TRBJ2-4
v_gene: TRBV28
abundance: NA
CDR3aa: CASSLRGKNIQYF

j_gene: TRBJ1-2
v_gene: TRBV12-3/TRBV12-4
abundance: NA
CDR3aa: CASSTSTKDGYTF

j_gene: TRBJ2-2
v_gene: TRBV9
abundance: NA
CDR3aa: CASSPRQGSGTGELFF

j_gene: TRBJ2-3
v_gene: TRBV7-9
abundance: medium-sized
CDR3aa: CASRSSGATLTDTQYF

j_gene: TRBJ1-5
v_gene: TRBV11-2
abundance: NA
CDR3aa: CASSLGGMNQPQHF

j_gene: TRBJ2-2
v_gene: TRBV2
abundance: NA
CDR3aa: CASSESGATGELFF

j_gene: TRBJ2-1
v_gene: TRBV9
abundance: NA
CDR3aa: CASSVGSTGQNEQFF

j_gene: TRBJ2-3
v_gene: TRBV7-9
abundance: NA
CDR3aa: CASSQEGTTDTQYF

j_gene: TRBJ2-7
v_gene: TRBV10-3
abundance: NA
CDR3aa: CAISEAGDYEQYF

j_gene: TRBJ1-1
v_gene: TRBV5-6
abundance: NA
CDR3aa: CASSFLPGGYGTEAFF

j_gene: TRBJ1-5
v_gene: TRBV7-9
abundance: NA
CDR3aa: CASSEEGSNQPQHF

j_gene: TRBJ2-7
v_gene: TRBV27
abundance: medium-sized
CDR3aa: CASSWDASYEQYF

j_gene: TRBJ1-3
v_gene: TRBV5-1
abundance: NA
CDR3aa: CASSLNFGNTIYF

j_gene: TRBJ2-2
v_gene: TRBV2
abundance: NA
CDR3aa: CASSDGPGVSANTGELFF

j_gene: TRBJ2-2
v_gene: TRBV20-1
abundance: NA
CDR3aa: CSARTLAGDTGELFF

j_gene: TRBJ2-7
v_gene: TRBV28
abundance: NA
CDR3aa: CASSSDTGNYEQYF

j_gene: TRBJ2-1
v_gene: TRBV6-2/TRBV6-3
abundance: NA
CDR3aa: CASSYSRDRGRRLNEQFF

j_gene: TRBJ2-7
v_gene: TRBV29-1
abundance: NA
CDR3aa: CSVGGTNTYEQYF

j_gene: TRBJ2-1
v_gene: TRBV20-1
abundance: NA
CDR3aa: CSAPFPLASPSNEQFF

j_gene: TRBJ2-3
v_gene: TRBV10-3
abundance: NA
CDR3aa: CAISDSGTGSTDTQYF

j_gene: TRBJ1-1
v_gene: TRBV7-9
abundance: medium-sized
CDR3aa: CASSLEGSGAEAFF

j_gene: TRBJ2-1
v_gene: TRBV7-7
abundance: medium-sized
CDR3aa: CASSLDGGAYNEQFF

j_gene: TRBJ2-3
v_gene: TRBV7-9
abundance: NA
CDR3aa: CASSLVVGAADTQYF

j_gene: TRBJ1-1
v_gene: TRBV15
abundance: NA
CDR3aa: CATSLKSAGTEAFF

j_gene: TRBJ1-3
v_gene: TRBV20-1
abundance: medium-sized
CDR3aa: CSARDWGASGNTIYF

j_gene: TRBJ2-4
v_gene: TRBV6-5
abundance: NA
CDR3aa: CASSSTRGLAKNIQYF

j_gene: TRBJ1-4
v_gene: TRBV2
abundance: NA
CDR3aa: CASSEAARDFNEKLFF

j_gene: TRBJ2-7
v_gene: TRBV6-2/TRBV6-3
abundance: NA
CDR3aa: CAAAAGTYEQYF